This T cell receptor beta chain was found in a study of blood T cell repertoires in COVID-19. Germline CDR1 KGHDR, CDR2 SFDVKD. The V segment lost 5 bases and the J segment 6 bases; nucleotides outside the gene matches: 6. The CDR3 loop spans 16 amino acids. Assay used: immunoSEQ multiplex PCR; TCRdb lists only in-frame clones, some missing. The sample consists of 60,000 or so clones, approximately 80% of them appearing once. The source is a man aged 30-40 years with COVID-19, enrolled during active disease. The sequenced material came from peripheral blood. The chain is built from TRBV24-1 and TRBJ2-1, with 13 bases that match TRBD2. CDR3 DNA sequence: TGTGCCACCAGTGGGACTAGCGGGAGTTTCAGCAATGAGCAGTTCTTC. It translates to CATSGTSGSFSNEQFF.